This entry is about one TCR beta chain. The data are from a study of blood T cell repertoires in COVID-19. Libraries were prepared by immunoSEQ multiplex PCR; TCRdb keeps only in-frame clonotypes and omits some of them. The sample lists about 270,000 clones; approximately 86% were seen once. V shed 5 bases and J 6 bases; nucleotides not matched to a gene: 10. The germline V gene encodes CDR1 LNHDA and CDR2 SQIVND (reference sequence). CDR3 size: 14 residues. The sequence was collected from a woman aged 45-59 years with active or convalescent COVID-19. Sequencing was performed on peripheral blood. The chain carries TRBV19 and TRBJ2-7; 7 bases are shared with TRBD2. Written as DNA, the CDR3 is TGTGCCAGTAGTGCCTCCTTGGGGGAGGGCGAGCAGTACTTC. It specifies CASSASLGEGEQYF. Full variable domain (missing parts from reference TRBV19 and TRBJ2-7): DGGITQSPKYLFRKEGQNVTLSCEQNLNHDAMYWYRQDPGQGLRLIYYSQIVNDFQKGDIAEGYSVSREKKESFPLTVTSAQKNPTAFYLCASSASLGEGEQYFGPGTRLTVT.